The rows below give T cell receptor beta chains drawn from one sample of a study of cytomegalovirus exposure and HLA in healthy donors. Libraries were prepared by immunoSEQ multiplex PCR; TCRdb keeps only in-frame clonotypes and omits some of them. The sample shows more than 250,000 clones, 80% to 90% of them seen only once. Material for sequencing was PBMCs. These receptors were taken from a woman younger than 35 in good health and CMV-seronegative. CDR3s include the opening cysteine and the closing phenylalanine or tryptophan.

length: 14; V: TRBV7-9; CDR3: CASSSSSTTYEQYF
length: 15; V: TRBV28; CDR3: CASSLTPMSTDTQYF
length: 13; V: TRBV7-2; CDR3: CASNPKSREVLTF
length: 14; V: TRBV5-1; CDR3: CASSSGQLKETQYF
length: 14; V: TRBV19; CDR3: CASSTNPDRNGYTF
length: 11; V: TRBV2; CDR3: CASSEIPLPYF
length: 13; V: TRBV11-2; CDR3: CASSQRMNTEAFF
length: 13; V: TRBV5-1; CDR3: CASSLAQGRETFF
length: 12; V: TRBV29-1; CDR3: CSGWSEYNEQFF
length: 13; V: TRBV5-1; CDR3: CASSRDRGYAQYF
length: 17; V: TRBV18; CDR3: CASSPPRKGEVNTEAFF
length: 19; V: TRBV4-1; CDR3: CASSQDPPASGWSGETQYF
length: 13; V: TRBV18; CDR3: CASSPPGGDTQYF
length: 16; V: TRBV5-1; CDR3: CASSRLGTGNTGELFF
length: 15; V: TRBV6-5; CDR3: CASSYYSSGANVLTF
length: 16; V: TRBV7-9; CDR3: CASSGWTSGINNEQFF
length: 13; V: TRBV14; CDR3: CASSQRQGPEQFF
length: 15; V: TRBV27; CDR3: CASSYGGAGNLGQYF
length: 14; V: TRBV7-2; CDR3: CASSLRDGNQPQHF
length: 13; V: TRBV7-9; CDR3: CASRQGDTGELFF
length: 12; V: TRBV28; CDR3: CASSLRPGKLFF
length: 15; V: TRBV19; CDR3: CASSIAGQSSYEQYF
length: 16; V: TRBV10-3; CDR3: CAISESLAGVDNEQFF
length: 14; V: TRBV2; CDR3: CASTDRGGNYGYTF
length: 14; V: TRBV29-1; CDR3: CSVWLGGGAGEQYF
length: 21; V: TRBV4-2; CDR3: CASSQEVRGAGGPVESHEQYF
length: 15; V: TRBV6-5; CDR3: CASTISGGVTYEQYF
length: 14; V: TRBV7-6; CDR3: CASSTQGDSYGYTF
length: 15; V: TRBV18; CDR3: CASSPEAGSYNEQFF
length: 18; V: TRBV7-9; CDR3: CASSSSGTSGRYADTQYF
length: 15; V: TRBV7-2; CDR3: CASSLTSGPTDTQYF
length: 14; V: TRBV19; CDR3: CASSTGLAPYEQYF
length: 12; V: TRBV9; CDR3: CASSDSGSEAFF
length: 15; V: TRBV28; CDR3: CASSPAPGQGYGYTF
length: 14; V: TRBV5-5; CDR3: CASSLASLYYEQYF
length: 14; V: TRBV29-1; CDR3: CSVEELAAPKEQYF
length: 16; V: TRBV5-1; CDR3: CASSLLTGGANYGYTF
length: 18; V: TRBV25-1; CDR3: CASSALKASHRTRNEQFF
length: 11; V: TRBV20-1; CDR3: CSQTRNTEAFF
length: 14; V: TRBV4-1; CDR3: CASSLAGDGYEQYF
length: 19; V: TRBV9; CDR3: CASSVGWSGSGRGTDTQYF
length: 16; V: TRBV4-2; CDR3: CASSQTGLSSGNTIYF
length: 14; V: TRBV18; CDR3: CASSPRGDNYGYTF
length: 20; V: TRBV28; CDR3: CASSRGIGVVRRGSDQPQHF
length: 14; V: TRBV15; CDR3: CATSRPQASYEQYF
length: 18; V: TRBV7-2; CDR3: CASSVRRTSGPSTDTQYF
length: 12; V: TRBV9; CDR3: CASSTGAGELFF
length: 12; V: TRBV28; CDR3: CASSTTDQPQHF